This TCR beta chain is from a study of blood T cell repertoires in COVID-19. Assay: immunoSEQ multiplex PCR; the TCRdb copy retains only in-frame clones and omits some. The sample carries tens of thousands of clones, about 80% recorded once. Seattle patient enrollment occurred during active infection, with longitudinal follow-up thereafter. From germline, CDR1 is SGHTA and CDR2 FQGNSA. With 4 bases clipped from V and 8 bases from J, the junction kept 11 bases outside the gene matches. The CDR3 is 16 amino acids. The chain links TRBV7-2 to TRBJ2-1; 10 nucleotides align to TRBD1. Sequencing used peripheral blood. This TCR was sampled from a man between 60 and 75 years old with COVID-19, enrolled during active disease. CDR3 sequence: CASSSSLTGGLDEQFF. In DNA, the CDR3 is TGTGCCAGCAGCTCCAGCCTGACAGGGGGCTTAGATGAGCAGTTCTTC. Full variable domain (rest looked up from reference TRBV7-2 and TRBJ2-1): GAGVSQSPSNKVTEKGKDVELRCDPISGHTALYWYRQSLGQGLEFLIYFQGNSAPDKSGLPSDRFSAERTGGSVSTLTIQRTQQEDSAVYLCASSSSLTGGLDEQFFGPGTRLTVL.